These T cell receptor beta chains were read from a single sample in a study of control samples from healthy donors and cancer patients. This table comes from immunoSEQ multiplex PCR, and its TCRdb copy is limited to in-frame clones, with some not included. The data contain fewer than 200,000 clones, almost 90% of them singletons. Sequenced sample: blood. All receptors come from a woman in her 30s in good health. Each CDR3 is given without its conserved first and last residue. Fields, in order: V gene, CDR3 length, CDR3 protein.

TRBV14	14	ASSQAGEGGNSPLH
TRBV7-9	13	ASSFRTANTGELF
TRBV6-4	13	ASSEGVRGLYGYT
TRBV5-5	14	ASSLEWGASTDTQY
TRBV19	12	ASSIGGARNGYT
TRBV19	14	ASSMSSGRNDNEQF
TRBV19	14	ASSIVLARSYNEQF
TRBV5-1	12	ASSLNPGLQPQH
TRBV9	14	ASSVPSGLATGELF
TRBV11-2	16	ASSLAVDGQGWGYGYT
TRBV3-1/TRBV3-2	12	ASSQVAGVDTQY
TRBV7-2	14	ASSLAGTSGTYEQY
TRBV7-9	13	ASSWTGRGTNTQY
TRBV19	12	ASRETGVGTEAF
TRBV29-1	12	SAYNRGSTDTQY
TRBV2	14	ASRGIRQGTIGELF
TRBV2	10	ASRGDGGPKF
TRBV6-1	11	ASSDRGRSRAF
TRBV28	11	ASSRDRDETQY
TRBV13	11	ASSPGVGGELF
TRBV10-3	11	AISDYLQETQY
TRBV5-6	10	ASRSGGNGYT
TRBV5-1	12	ASSPGGANYGYT
TRBV6-5	13	ASSYGALMNTEAF
TRBV19	14	ASSMLGGASNQPQH
TRBV7-6	14	ASSFTGDWQNSPLH